Below, 16 T cell receptor beta chains from the same sample are listed, as sequenced in a study of blood T cell repertoires in COVID-19. Sequenced by immunoSEQ multiplex PCR; TCRdb stores in-frame clones only, minus some. The table records just over 650,000 clones, approximately 90% of them present only once. The material sequenced was peripheral blood. These receptors all come from a woman aged 18-35 years with acute or convalescent COVID-19.

The V gene is TRBV24-1, the J gene TRBJ2-7, with TRBD1 matching over 7 bases. After removal of 0 bases from V and 4 bases from J, the junction contained 5 bases not matched to a gene. Germline loops: CDR1 KGHDR, CDR2 SFDVKD. The CDR3 covers 15 residues. In DNA, the CDR3 is TGTGCCACCAGTGATTTGCATCAGGGGGTATACGAGCAGTACTTC. This sequence encodes CATSDLHQGVYEQYF.

The V and J genes are TRBV18 and TRBJ1-4, with D tentatively TRBD1 (5 bases). This CDR3 region has 13 residues. V lost 4 bases, J lost 5 bases, and 8 bases lay in between. Per the germline V gene, CDR1 is KGHSH and CDR2 is LQKENI. The chain's CDR3 is CASSQDRNEKLFF. DNA of the CDR3: TGTGCCAGCTCACAAGACAGAAATGAAAAACTGTTTTTT.

This CDR3 reads CASSQIEDGYTF. The CDR3 region has the DNA TGTGCCAGCAGCCAAATAGAGGATGGCTACACCTTC. This chain joins TRBV3-1 (or the pseudogene TRBV3-2) and TRBJ1-2; D remains unclear. The CDR3 is made up of 12 amino acids. V shed 2 bases and J shed 6 bases, with 7 bases lying between them. Germline CDR1 reads LGHDT; CDR2 reads YNNKEL (reference sequence).

The chain links TRBV6-5 to TRBJ1-1, with 9 bases that match TRBD1. The CDR3 is 15 residues long. Germline trimming cut 2 bases from V and 5 bases from J; bases unmatched to any gene: 6. Germline V CDR1 and CDR2: MNHEY, SVGAGI. CDR3 sequence reads: CASSYRTGGRTEAFF. The DNA for the CDR3 is TGTGCCAGCAGTTACCGAACAGGGGGCCGTACTGAAGCTTTCTTT.

The chain is built from TRBV3-1 (or the pseudogene TRBV3-2) and TRBJ1-6; TRBD1 might be the D (5 bases). CDR3 size: 16 residues. Per germline, CDR1 LGHDT and CDR2 YNNKEL (reference sequence). V dropped 0 bases and J dropped 10 bases, with 16 bases sitting between them. The CDR3 nucleotides are TGTGCCAGCAGCCAAGATTCGTCAGGGTTGGGATCACCCCTCCACTTT. It encodes CASSQDSSGLGSPLHF.

CDR3 region: CSVDGGRVILNTEAFF. The CDR3 DNA is TGCAGCGTTGATGGGGGCAGGGTGATTCTGAACACTGAAGCTTTCTTT. The chain uses TRBV29-1 and TRBJ1-1; TRBD1 is a possible D gene (6 bases). This CDR3 comprises 16 residues. Between the trimmed V and J ends, which lost 3 bases and 0 bases, there was a span of 17 bases. CDR1 and CDR2 from the germline V gene are SQVTM and ANQGSEA.

The genes are TRBV29-1 and TRBJ1-1, with D uncertain. Germline CDR1 reads SQVTM; CDR2 reads ANQGSEA. The CDR3 is 12 residues long. Trimming removed 4 bases from V and 2 bases from J, with 8 bases in between. The CDR3 nucleotides read TGCAGCGTTGTAACATTCAACACTGAAGCTTTCTTT. Translated, it gives CSVVTFNTEAFF. The complete variable domain, with remaining parts taken from reference TRBV29-1 and TRBJ1-1, reads SAVISQKPSRDICQRGTSLTIQCQVDSQVTMMFWYRQQPGQSLTLIATANQGSEATYESGFVIDKFPISRPNLTFSTLTVSNMSPEDSSIYLCSVVTFNTEAFFGQGTRLTVV.

J is TRBJ1-6 and V is TRBV4-2; maybe TRBD1 (5 bases). Germline CDR1 LGHNA, CDR2 YNFKEQ. V lost 5 bases and J lost 6, with 14 bases in between. The CDR3 has 15 amino acids. CDR3 coding DNA: TGTGCCAGCAGCGACTTTGGGGGGGTTAATTCACCCCTCCACTTT. As protein: CASSDFGGVNSPLHF.

V gene TRBV11-2 combines with J gene TRBJ1-1; D may be TRBD1 (6 bases). The CDR3 runs 15 residues. Trimming left V 5 bases short and J 5 bases short, with 18 bases between. Germline CDR1 and CDR2: SGHAT and FQNNGV. As DNA, the CDR3 is TGTGCCAGCAGCGGAGCATGGGGGGGGGCAACTGAAGCTTTCTTT. Protein product: CASSGAWGGATEAFF.

The chain joins TRBV28 to TRBJ2-2, with D perhaps matching TRBD1 (5 bases). Trimming removed 7 bases at V and 7 bases at J, with 16 bases between. Germline CDR1 reads MDHEN; CDR2 reads SYDVKM. The CDR3 totals 14 residues. This CDR3 is CASTLFQGNGELFF. CDR3 in DNA: TGTGCCAGCACCCTATTCCAGGGAAACGGGGAGCTGTTTTTT.

The V gene is TRBV30, the J gene TRBJ1-2; TRBD1 agrees at 9 bases. The CDR3 is made up of 14 amino acids. Germline assignment: CDR1 GTSNPN and CDR2 SVGIG (reference sequence). V was pared by 0 bases and J by 5 bases, with 4 bases of the junction left unmatched. The DNA for the CDR3 is TGTGCCTGGAGTGTAGGGACAGGGCGTTATGGCTACACCTTC. The encoded protein is CAWSVGTGRYGYTF.

The rearrangement uses TRBV9 and TRBJ1-2; 10 bases are shared with TRBD1. This CDR3 is 14 amino acids long. Germline-derived CDR1 and CDR2 are SGDLS and YYNGEE. With V trimmed by 6 bases and J by 7 bases, 9 bases remained unmatched. In DNA, the CDR3 is TGTGCCAGCACTTCGGGACAGGGGATTTCTGGCTACACCTTC. This encodes CASTSGQGISGYTF.

J is TRBJ1-2 and V is TRBV5-5, with TRBD1 identical over 11 bases. CDR1 is SGHKS and CDR2 is YYEKEE in the germline V gene (reference sequence). V shed 4 bases, J shed 4 bases, and the junction held 3 bases outside the gene matches. This CDR3 has 14 amino acids. The CDR3 reads CASSRTGGGYGYTF. Written as DNA, the CDR3 is TGTGCCAGCAGCCGGACAGGGGGCGGCTATGGCTACACCTTC.

This chain connects TRBV11-2 to TRBJ2-1; no reliable D call. The CDR3 spans 13 residues. Germline V CDR1 and CDR2: SGHAT, FQNNGV. Between the trimmed V and J ends, which lost 0 bases and 5 bases, there was a span of 5 bases. In DNA, the CDR3 is TGTGCCAGCAGCTTAGATAGAAACAATGAGCAGTTCTTC. Protein: CASSLDRNNEQFF.

The CDR3 nucleotides are TGTGCCAGCAGTGGCCGGGATCGTTTCTCCTACGAGCAGTACTTC. Its protein product is CASSGRDRFSYEQYF. This rearrangement joins TRBV27 to TRBJ2-7, with D tentatively TRBD2 (5 bases). Germline V CDR1 and CDR2: MNHEY, SMNVEV (reference sequence). The CDR3 is 15 amino acids. V was shortened by 5 bases and J by 0 bases, with 14 bases between the two germline ends.

The chain uses TRBV5-1 and TRBJ1-1, with 12 bases that match TRBD1. The CDR3 is made up of 14 amino acids. J gave up 5 bases and V 4 bases, and 3 bases lay outside the gene matches. Looked up from germline, CDR1 is SGHRS and CDR2 is YFSETQ. The CDR3 region is CASSGTGGATEAFF. DNA for the CDR3: TGCGCCAGCAGCGGGACAGGGGGCGCGACTGAAGCTTTCTTT.